This T cell receptor beta chain derives from a study of control samples from healthy donors and cancer patients. The germline gives CDR1 SGHRS, CDR2 YFSETQ. With V trimmed by 5 bases and J by 4 bases, 8 bases remained unmatched. The CDR3 is 14 residues long. Clones were sequenced by immunoSEQ multiplex PCR, and TCRdb holds only the in-frame ones, with some missing. Among 75,000 to 95,000 clones listed, about nine tenths were seen once. The sequencing input was blood. The chain combines TRBV5-1 with TRBJ1-2, with 7 positions matching TRBD1. This clonotype originated in a woman aged 18-29 years in good health. The DNA for the CDR3 is TGCGCCAGCAGTCTGGAGGGGGCCCTCTATGGCTACACCTTC. It yields the protein CASSLEGALYGYTF. The variable domain in full, with the rest retrieved from reference TRBV5-1 and TRBJ1-2, is KAGVTQTPRYLIKTRGQQVTLSCSPISGHRSVSWYQQTPGQGLQFLFEYFSETQRNKGNFPGRFSGRQFSNSRSEMNVSTLELGDSALYLCASSLEGALYGYTFGSGTRLTVV.